This TCR beta chain was captured in a study of T cell clonality in common variable immunodeficiency (dated by TCRdb to about 2015). The investigation overall reported the following: Although equal DNA input was used, an average of roughly 85,000 unique sequences per sample was obtained for controls, compared with some 34,000 for CVID samples. Patient heterogeneity within the CVID cohort put limits on correlating repertoire features with clinical complications. Increased TCRbeta clonality was found in CVID subjects compared with healthy controls (t-test p = 0.018), with the increase being most characteristic of about a third of subjects. According to the authors, figuring out what caused the increased clonality in CVID would require sequencing the repertoires of T cell subpopulations. CVID TCRbeta sequences reportedly showed fewer deletions and N-nucleotide insertions and lacked highly modified clones with 13 or more V deletions. Healthy controls shared more TCRbeta clones with each other than CVID subjects shared among themselves (p < 0.0001).

Standard criteria were used to diagnose CVID, namely serum IgG, IgA and/or IgM reduced below the normal range together with specific antibody deficiency. There were 44 subjects in the CVID group (around 15 female and around 29 male), ranging in age from about 8 to 64 years, with a mean age of around 39. Both CVID patients and healthy controls were predominantly of Caucasian heritage. All CVID subjects had received replacement immunoglobulin therapy for at least one year at the time of study participation. When blood was collected, none of the CVID subjects were ill or on immunomodulatory or immunosuppressive medication. Heparinized peripheral whole blood samples of roughly 5 to 8 ml were obtained from each donor. TCRbeta CDR3 repertoires were sequenced from genomic DNA of adults with common variable immune deficiency (CVID) and healthy adult controls. Diluted blood was density-centrifuged over Hypaque 1077 or Ficoll-Paque to isolate peripheral blood mononuclear cells. Genomic DNA was obtained from unsorted mononuclear cells using either Qiagen column purification or a centrifugation-based method.

This clone was seen a few times. There is no known antigen for this receptor. The CDR3 is cut off 3 residues early in the read; its end comes from the germline J gene. CDR1 is given as SEHNR and CDR2 as FQNEAQ, both from the germline V gene (reference sequence). The CDR3 runs 14 amino acids, cysteine and phenylalanine included. Shown are 33 bases from within the CDR3, in frame from base 1. For this chain, trimming is 5 bases at the V end and 5 bases at the J end, and the number of junction bases without a gene match is 5. Equivalent amounts of genomic DNA from CVID and control samples were used as sequencing input. For every sample, a 60 bp segment covering the rearranged TCRbeta CDR3 region was amplified and then sequenced. The immunoSEQ assay, a bias-corrected multiplex PCR combined with high-throughput sequencing, was used for TCRbeta amplification. As for how the authors treated the data: Each unique nucleotide sequence was treated as a clone and annotated with V, D and J genes, copy number and frequency. Sequences were labeled productive if in frame, and non-productive if out of frame or containing stop codons. As previously described, clonality was calculated on the basis of Shannon's entropy. The predicted amino acid sequences of productive clones were used to derive mean CDR3 Kyte-Doolittle hydropathy. Hierarchical clustering of scaled V gene usage was performed with the R hclust function using Manhattan distance and complete linkage. Clone sharing by CDR3 amino acid sequence was assessed by resampling 12 repertoires per group over 100 rounds. The repertoires were searched for 55 to 75 published EBV-specific TCRbeta sequences and almost 250 published CMV-specific TCRbeta sequences. Two CVID samples that yielded fewer than 10,000 sequences were excluded from the analysis, so roughly 40 CVID repertoires were retained. TCRdb limited this immuneACCESS table to in-frame rearrangements with V and J called. A share of clones is missing; checked studies link under half to unresolved V genes, and the rest is unexplained. V and J calls and clone size come straight from that table; D and trimming were deduced from the DNA. The sample features almost 20,000 clones, and none is a singleton. Around 2.5% of the sample lies in the top ten.

The chain is made from TRBV7-9 and TRBJ1-4; the junction holds 7 bases that match TRBD1. This TCR was sampled from a human donor with common variable immunodeficiency. Sequenced: peripheral blood mononuclear cells. This receptor carries the CDR3 CASSPGQQNEKLFF. The part of the CDR3 DNA that was read is TGTGCCAGCAGCCCGGGACAGCAAAATGAAAAA.